The text below deals with one T cell receptor (beta chain). Its specificity is not known. The sample comes from a study of cytomegalovirus exposure and HLA in healthy donors. The wider study: Within an early data release were about 90 million unique TCRs drawn from HLA-typed donors.

Germline V gene sequence: CDR1 GTSNPN, CDR2 SVGIG (reference sequence). The CDR3 totals 13 residues. Trimming removed 0 bases from V and 11 bases from J, with 16 bases in between. Study-wide results and caveats: Roughly uniform depth of sequencing across donors was assumed in presence/absence analyses.

The PCR used 60 Vbeta and 13 Jbeta primers. The table came from immunoSEQ multiplex PCR; TCRdb's copy has only in-frame clones and leaves some out. The sample lists about 160,000 clones; around 88% were seen once. The chain has TRBV30 and TRBJ2-5, with TRBD2 as a possible D gene (6 bases). The TCR originated in a woman younger than 45 in good health and CMV-seronegative. The sample was PBMCs. The CDR3, as DNA: TGTGCCTGGAGTGTACTAGTTAGTCGGGAGCAGTACTTC. Encoded protein: CAWSVLVSREQYF.